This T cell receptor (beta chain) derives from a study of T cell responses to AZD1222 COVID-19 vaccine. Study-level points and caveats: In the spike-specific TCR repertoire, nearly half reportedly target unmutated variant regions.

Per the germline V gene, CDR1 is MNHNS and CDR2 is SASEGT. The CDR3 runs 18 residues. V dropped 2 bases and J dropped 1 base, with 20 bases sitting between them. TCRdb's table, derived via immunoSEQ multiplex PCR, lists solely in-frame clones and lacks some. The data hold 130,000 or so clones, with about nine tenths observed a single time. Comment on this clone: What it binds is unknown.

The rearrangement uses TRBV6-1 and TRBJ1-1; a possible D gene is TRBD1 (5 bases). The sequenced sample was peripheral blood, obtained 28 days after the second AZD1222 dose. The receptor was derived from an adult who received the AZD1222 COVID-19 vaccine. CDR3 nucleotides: TGTGCCAGCAGTGAAAAGGTTCGGAGCCAAGGGGAGAACACTGAAGCTTTCTTT. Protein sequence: CASSEKVRSQGENTEAFF.